This TCR beta chain came from a study of blood T cells in healthy people across ages. Study results and limitations: Estimated diversity across one million T cells was deemed an underestimate.

CDR1 is MNHEY, CDR2 SVGAGI, per germline. The V gene lost 4 bases and the J gene lost 5 bases, with 17 bases spanning the gap. The CDR3 covers 15 residues. Combining a sample-barcoded 5' primer with a J-beta primer mix, a second PCR ran for about 6 to 12 cycles. TCRdb ran MiXCR on the 5' RACE reads and lists one entry per CDR3 protein. This sample has 750,000 to 850,000 distinct CDR3 sequences, with roughly 25% found just once. The study recruited healthy Caucasian donors from Russia who were aged about 6 to 95. Each donor gave roughly 9.8 milliliters of peripheral blood. This clonotype was counted a few times. Its cognate antigen is unknown. In addition, the sample was reused for a study of T cells of mothers and their children. From that report: The authors detected no persistent microchimeric T cell clones.

This receptor was identified in a boy aged 5-17 years in good health. Sequencing was done on a sample of blood. The V call is TRBV6-5, the J call TRBJ2-5, with D tentatively TRBD2 (7 bases). CDR3 DNA sequence: TGTGCCAGCAGTTTTTGGGGGGGGGCAGGGGAGACCCAGTACTTC. Amino acids: CASSFWGGAGETQYF.